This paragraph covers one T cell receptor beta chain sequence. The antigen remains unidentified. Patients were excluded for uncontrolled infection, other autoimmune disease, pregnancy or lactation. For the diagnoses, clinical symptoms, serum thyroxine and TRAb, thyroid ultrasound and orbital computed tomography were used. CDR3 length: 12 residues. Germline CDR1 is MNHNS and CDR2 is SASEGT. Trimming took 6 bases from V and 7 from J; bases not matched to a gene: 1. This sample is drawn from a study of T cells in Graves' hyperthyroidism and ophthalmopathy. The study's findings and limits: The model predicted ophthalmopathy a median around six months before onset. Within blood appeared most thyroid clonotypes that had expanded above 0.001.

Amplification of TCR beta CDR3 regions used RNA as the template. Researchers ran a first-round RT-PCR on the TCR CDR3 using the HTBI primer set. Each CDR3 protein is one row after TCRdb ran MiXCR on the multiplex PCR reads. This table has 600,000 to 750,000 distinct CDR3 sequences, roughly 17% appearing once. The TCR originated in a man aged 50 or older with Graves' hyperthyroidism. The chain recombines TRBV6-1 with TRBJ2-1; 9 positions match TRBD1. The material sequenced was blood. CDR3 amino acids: CASRDRGNEQFF. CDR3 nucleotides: TGTGCCAGCAGAGACAGGGGGAATGAGCAGTTCTTC.